This is a list of T cell receptor beta chains from one sample in a study of follicular helper T cells after annual influenza vaccination. Produced via immunoSEQ multiplex PCR; TCRdb's table is partial and in-frame only. The sample includes roughly 6,600 clones, 65% to 85% seen only once; the top ten take about 1.6%. Source: CXCR5+ CD38- circulating T follicular helper cells from blood, taken 7 days after influenza vaccination. The receptor source for this set is an adult who received the influenza vaccine. CDR3s include the opening cysteine and the closing phenylalanine or tryptophan. The D gene is left open where the match is weak. Clone size is given for some rows only: seen once, a few or many times, or a class if the clone is expanded.

d_call: TRBD2; v_call: TRBV5-4; j_call: TRBJ2-3; clone_size: -; cdr3_nt: TGTGCCAGCAGCTTAGCGGGAACTAGGGCTACGCAGTATTTT; cdr3_aa: CASSLAGTRATQYF
d_call: TRBD2; v_call: TRBV7-3; j_call: TRBJ2-1; clone_size: -; cdr3_nt: TGTGCCAGCAGCTTGCGTACGACTAGCAGAGCTCTTTACAATGAGCAGTTCTTC; cdr3_aa: CASSLRTTSRALYNEQFF
d_call: TRBD2; v_call: TRBV28; j_call: TRBJ2-5; clone_size: -; cdr3_nt: TGTGCCAGCCATCTAGCGGGAGGGCCGTGGGAGACCCAGTACTTC; cdr3_aa: CASHLAGGPWETQYF
d_call: -; v_call: TRBV18; j_call: TRBJ1-1; clone_size: -; cdr3_nt: TGTGCCAGCTCACCGAACCGGGGAGGGTATGGGGGAAAAAACACTGAAGCTTTCTTT; cdr3_aa: CASSPNRGGYGGKNTEAFF
d_call: -; v_call: TRBV6-1; j_call: TRBJ2-5; clone_size: once; cdr3_nt: TGTGCCAGCAGTGTCTACTCTGGGGGAGCTTTGGGAGAGACCCAGTACTTC; cdr3_aa: CASSVYSGGALGETQYF
d_call: TRBD1; v_call: TRBV2; j_call: TRBJ1-3; clone_size: -; cdr3_nt: TGTGCCAGCCAGGGACAGGGGGCTGGAAACACCATATATTTT; cdr3_aa: CASQGQGAGNTIYF
d_call: TRBD1; v_call: TRBV19; j_call: TRBJ1-4; clone_size: once; cdr3_nt: TGTGCCAGTAGTAGGGGACAGGATGAAAAACTGTTTTTT; cdr3_aa: CASSRGQDEKLFF
d_call: -; v_call: TRBV2; j_call: TRBJ2-3; clone_size: -; cdr3_nt: TGTGCCAGCAGTCCCGGGACGGCCACAGATACGCAGTATTTT; cdr3_aa: CASSPGTATDTQYF
d_call: TRBD1; v_call: TRBV10-3; j_call: TRBJ2-1; clone_size: -; cdr3_nt: TGTGCCATCAGGTCCTCAGCAGGGGGAAATGAGCAGTTCTTC; cdr3_aa: CAIRSSAGGNEQFF
d_call: TRBD2; v_call: TRBV7-3; j_call: TRBJ2-4; clone_size: -; cdr3_nt: TGTGCCAGCAGCCAGCAAGCGGGAGTCAAAAACATTCAGTACTTC; cdr3_aa: CASSQQAGVKNIQYF
d_call: -; v_call: TRBV27; j_call: TRBJ2-7; clone_size: -; cdr3_nt: TGTGCCAGCAGGGGGGCAGGGGCTACCTACGAGCAGTACTTC; cdr3_aa: CASRGAGATYEQYF
d_call: -; v_call: TRBV4-2; j_call: TRBJ1-1; clone_size: -; cdr3_nt: TGTGCCAGCAGCCAAGACGGGTACGACACTGAAGCTTTCTTT; cdr3_aa: CASSQDGYDTEAFF
d_call: -; v_call: TRBV5-1; j_call: TRBJ1-3; clone_size: -; cdr3_nt: TGCGCCAGCAGCTTGGAGGGGGGCTCTGGAAACACCATATATTTT; cdr3_aa: CASSLEGGSGNTIYF
d_call: -; v_call: TRBV2; j_call: TRBJ1-5; clone_size: -; cdr3_nt: TGTGCCAGCAGTCAAGGGGGGCTAGGGCAGCCCCAGCATTTT; cdr3_aa: CASSQGGLGQPQHF
d_call: -; v_call: TRBV25-1; j_call: TRBJ1-2; clone_size: -; cdr3_nt: TGTGCCAGCAGTGAACAGGGGTATGGCTACACCTTC; cdr3_aa: CASSEQGYGYTF
d_call: TRBD2; v_call: TRBV29-1; j_call: TRBJ2-3; clone_size: -; cdr3_nt: TGCAGCGTTGTGCCGGGGAGGGCAGATACGCAGTATTTT; cdr3_aa: CSVVPGRADTQYF
d_call: TRBD2; v_call: TRBV18; j_call: TRBJ2-2; clone_size: -; cdr3_nt: TGTGCCAGCTCATCTCTAGCGGGAGGCGGCACCGGGGAGCTGTTTTTT; cdr3_aa: CASSSLAGGGTGELFF
d_call: -; v_call: TRBV27; j_call: TRBJ2-7; clone_size: once; cdr3_nt: TGTGCCAGCAGTTTTGGAGGGAGTGTCGGCGAGCAGTACTTC; cdr3_aa: CASSFGGSVGEQYF
d_call: -; v_call: TRBV6-1; j_call: TRBJ1-5; clone_size: -; cdr3_nt: TGTGCCAGCAGTACTGGGTACAATCAGCCCCAGCATTTT; cdr3_aa: CASSTGYNQPQHF
d_call: TRBD2; v_call: TRBV5-8; j_call: TRBJ2-1; clone_size: -; cdr3_nt: TGTGCCAGCAGCCTCCTAGCGGGGGCCTACAATGAGCAGTTCTTC; cdr3_aa: CASSLLAGAYNEQFF
d_call: -; v_call: TRBV2; j_call: TRBJ2-3; clone_size: once; cdr3_nt: TGTGCCAGCGTTAATCTGATTCTGGATACGCAGTATTTT; cdr3_aa: CASVNLILDTQYF
d_call: -; v_call: TRBV11-2; j_call: TRBJ2-1; clone_size: -; cdr3_nt: TGTGCCAGCAGCTTAGAAGGGAGGAGGGCAAATGAGCAGTTCTTC; cdr3_aa: CASSLEGRRANEQFF
d_call: -; v_call: TRBV7-8; j_call: TRBJ2-5; clone_size: -; cdr3_nt: TGTGCCAGCAGCATCCGCCAGACTAGATCGGAGACCCAGTACTTC; cdr3_aa: CASSIRQTRSETQYF
d_call: -; v_call: TRBV15; j_call: TRBJ1-1; clone_size: few; cdr3_nt: TGTGCCACCAGCAGAGAGGGGTCGGCTTTCTTT; cdr3_aa: CATSREGSAFF
d_call: -; v_call: TRBV28; j_call: TRBJ2-7; clone_size: -; cdr3_nt: TGTGCCAGCAGTGTCCTCGGGTCGTATTCCTACGAGCAGTACTTC; cdr3_aa: CASSVLGSYSYEQYF
d_call: -; v_call: TRBV30; j_call: TRBJ2-5; clone_size: -; cdr3_nt: TGTGCCTGGAGTGTCGGTTTGGAGACCCAAGAGACCCAGTACTTC; cdr3_aa: CAWSVGLETQETQYF
d_call: -; v_call: TRBV7-6; j_call: TRBJ2-6; clone_size: -; cdr3_nt: TGTGCCAGCAGCCCCCGCTCTGGGGCCAACGTCCTGACTTTC; cdr3_aa: CASSPRSGANVLTF
d_call: -; v_call: TRBV6-4; j_call: TRBJ1-2; clone_size: -; cdr3_nt: TGTGCCAGCAGTGATCGGGAGGGGGATGGCTACACCTTC; cdr3_aa: CASSDREGDGYTF